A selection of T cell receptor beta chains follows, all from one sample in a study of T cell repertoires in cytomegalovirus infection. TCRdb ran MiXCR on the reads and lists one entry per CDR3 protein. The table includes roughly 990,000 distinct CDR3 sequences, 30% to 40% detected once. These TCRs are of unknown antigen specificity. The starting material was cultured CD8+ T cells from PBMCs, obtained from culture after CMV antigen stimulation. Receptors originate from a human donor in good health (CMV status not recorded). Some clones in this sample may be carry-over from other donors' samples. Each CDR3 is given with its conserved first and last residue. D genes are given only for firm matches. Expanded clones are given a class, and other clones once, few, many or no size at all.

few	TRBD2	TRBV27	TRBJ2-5	CASSPQGLAIGETQYF	TGTGCCAGCAGTCCCCAGGGACTAGCTATTGGAGAGACCCAGTACTTC
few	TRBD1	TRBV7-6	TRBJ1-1	CASSLTQAGGGGTEAFF	TGTGCCAGCAGCTTAACACAGGCAGGAGGGGGCGGCACTGAAGCTTTCTTT
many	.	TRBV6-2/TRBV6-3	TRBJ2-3	CASSYGAEGDTQYF	TGTGCCAGCAGTTACGGGGCTGAGGGAGATACGCAGTATTTT
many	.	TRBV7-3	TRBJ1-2	CASSLLGGGYTF	TGTGCCAGCAGCTTATTAGGAGGGGGCTACACCTTC
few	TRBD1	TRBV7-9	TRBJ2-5	CASSPPGQGRGKTQYF	TGTGCCAGCAGCCCTCCGGGACAGGGGCGAGGAAAGACCCAGTACTTC
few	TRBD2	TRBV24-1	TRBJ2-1	CATSDSLAGAYNEQFF	TGTGCCACCAGTGATTCTTTAGCGGGGGCATACAATGAGCAGTTCTTC
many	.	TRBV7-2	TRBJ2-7	CASSPQQGIGYEQYF	TGTGCCAGCAGCCCACAACAGGGAATTGGCTACGAGCAGTACTTC
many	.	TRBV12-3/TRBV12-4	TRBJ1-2	CASSFNTGIRGYTF	TGTGCCAGCAGTTTCAATACAGGGATCCGTGGCTACACCTTC
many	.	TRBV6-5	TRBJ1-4	CASTSHGEEKLFF	TGTGCCAGCACGTCACACGGGGAGGAAAAACTGTTTTTT
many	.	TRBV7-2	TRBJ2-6	CASSLMGFGVSGANVLTF	TGTGCCAGCAGCTTAATGGGGTTTGGGGTATCTGGGGCCAACGTCCTGACTTTC
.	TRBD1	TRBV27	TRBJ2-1	CASSGQGPDEQFF	TGTGCCAGCAGTGGACAGGGGCCGGATGAGCAGTTCTTC
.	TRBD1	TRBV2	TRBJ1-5	CASSPTWTGNGEPQHF	TGTGCCAGCAGTCCCACCTGGACAGGGAACGGGGAGCCCCAGCATTTT
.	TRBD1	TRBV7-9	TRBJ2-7	CASSQTGGGYEQYF	TGTGCCAGCAGCCAGACAGGGGGAGGCTACGAGCAGTACTTC
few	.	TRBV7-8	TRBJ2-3	CASSSSAGTSTDTQYF	.
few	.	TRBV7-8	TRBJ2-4	CASSPREFRAKNIQYF	TGTGCCAGCAGCCCAAGGGAATTCCGAGCCAAAAACATTCAGTACTTC
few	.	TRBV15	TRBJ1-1	CATSTMGVTEAFF	TGTGCCACCAGCACAATGGGGGTTACTGAAGCTTTCTTT
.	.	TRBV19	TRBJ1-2	CASSPGTFNGYTF	TGTGCCAGTAGTCCAGGAACCTTCAATGGCTACACCTTC
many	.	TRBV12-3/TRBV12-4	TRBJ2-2	CASTSLQLANTGELFF	TGTGCCAGCACTTCTCTACAGCTCGCGAACACCGGGGAGCTGTTTTTT
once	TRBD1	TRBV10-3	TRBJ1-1	CANRDSSNTEAFF	TGTGCCAACCGGGACAGCTCGAACACTGAAGCTTTCTTT
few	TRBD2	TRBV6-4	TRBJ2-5	CASSDSASGGHRSGAETQYF	TGTGCCAGCAGTGACTCAGCTAGCGGGGGACACAGGTCGGGGGCAGAGACCCAGTACTTC
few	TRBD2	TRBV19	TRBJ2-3	CASSIPYTSGVSTDTQYF	TGTGCCAGTAGTATACCCTATACTAGCGGGGTGAGCACAGATACGCAGTATTTT
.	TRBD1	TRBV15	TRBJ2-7	CATSGPGTGNYEQYF	TGTGCCACCAGCGGCCCCGGGACAGGGAACTACGAGCAGTACTTC
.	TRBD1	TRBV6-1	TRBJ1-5	CASSGRDRGKNQPQHF	TGTGCCAGCAGCGGTCGGGACAGGGGGAAGAATCAGCCCCAGCATTTT
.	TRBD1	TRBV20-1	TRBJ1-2	CSASRGLGGDYGYTF	TGCAGTGCTAGTAGGGGCCTAGGGGGCGACTATGGCTACACCTTC
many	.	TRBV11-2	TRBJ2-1	CASSSLPALRDEQFF	TGTGCCAGCAGCTCCCTCCCGGCTTTGAGGGATGAGCAGTTCTTC
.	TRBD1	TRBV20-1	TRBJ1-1	CSAIPQGAPALEAFF	TGCAGTGCTATACCACAGGGGGCTCCCGCCCTCGAAGCTTTCTTT
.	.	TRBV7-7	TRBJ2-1	CASSLSVQGNEQFF	TGTGCTAGCAGCTTAAGTGTCCAGGGCAATGAGCAGTTCTTC
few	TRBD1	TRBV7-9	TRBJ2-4	CASSLGTGGSNIQYF	TGTGCCAGCAGCTTAGGGACAGGGGGTAGTAACATTCAGTACTTC
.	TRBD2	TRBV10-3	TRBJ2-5	CAISEGFTLAGVQETQYF	TGTGCCATCAGTGAGGGGTTTACACTAGCGGGGGTCCAAGAGACCCAGTACTTC
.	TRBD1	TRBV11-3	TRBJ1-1	CASSLGRQGSNTEAFF	TGTGCCAGCAGCCTCGGGCGACAGGGCTCGAACACTGAAGCTTTCTTT
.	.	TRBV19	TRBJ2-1	CASSLSDSYLGNEQFF	TGTGCCAGTAGCCTATCGGACAGTTACTTGGGCAATGAGCAGTTCTTC
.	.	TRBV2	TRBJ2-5	CASSDGQNSDGVQETQYF	TGTGCCAGCAGTGATGGACAAAACAGTGATGGGGTTCAAGAGACCCAGTACTTC
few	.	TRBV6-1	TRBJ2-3	CASSTGPAADTQYF	TGTGCCAGCAGTACGGGACCGGCGGCAGATACGCAGTATTTT
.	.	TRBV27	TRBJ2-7	CASSRPNYEQYF	TGTGCCAGCAGCCGACCTAACTACGAGCAGTACTTC
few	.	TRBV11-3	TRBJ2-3	CASSSYGGPGTDTQYF	TGTGCCAGCAGCTCATACGGGGGCCCCGGCACAGATACGCAGTATTTT
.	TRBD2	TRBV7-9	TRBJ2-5	CASSPTLSSGDHQETQYF	TGTGCCAGCAGCCCAACCCTTTCTAGCGGGGACCACCAAGAGACCCAGTACTTC
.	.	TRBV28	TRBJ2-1	CASSLGRVPHNEQFF	TGTGCCAGCAGTTTAGGCAGGGTACCCCACAATGAGCAGTTCTTC
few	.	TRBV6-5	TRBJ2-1	CASSYSPIGQYNEQFF	TGTGCCAGCAGTTACTCCCCAATCGGACAGTACAATGAGCAGTTCTTC
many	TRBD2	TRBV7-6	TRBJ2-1	CASSLPNSGGSSYNEQFF	TGTGCCAGCAGCTTACCTAATAGCGGGGGGAGCTCCTACAATGAGCAGTTCTTC
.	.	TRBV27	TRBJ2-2	CASSLRPGLYTGELFF	TGTGCCAGCAGTTTACGCCCAGGGTTGTACACCGGGGAGCTGTTTTTT
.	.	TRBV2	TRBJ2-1	CATSGEISSYNEQFF	TGTGCCACCTCCGGGGAGATCAGCTCCTACAATGAGCAGTTCTTC
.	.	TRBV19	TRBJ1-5	CASSMSGSGQQPQHF	TGTGCCAGTAGTATGTCTGGGTCTGGGCAGCAGCCCCAGCATTTT
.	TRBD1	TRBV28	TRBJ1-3	CASNLDGTGAGNTIYF	TGTGCCAGCAATTTAGACGGGACAGGCGCTGGAAACACCATATATTTT
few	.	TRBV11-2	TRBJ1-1	CASSLYLGRNMNTEAFF	TGTGCCAGCAGCTTATATTTAGGCAGGAACATGAACACTGAAGCTTTCTTT
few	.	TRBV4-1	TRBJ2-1	CASSQEGQGPNEQFF	TGCGCCAGCAGCCAAGAGGGGCAGGGACCCAATGAGCAGTTCTTC
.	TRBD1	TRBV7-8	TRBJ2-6	CASSSWTGLKGRVGINVLTF	TGTGCCAGCAGCTCCTGGACAGGGCTCAAGGGGAGAGTCGGGATCAACGTCCTGACTTTC
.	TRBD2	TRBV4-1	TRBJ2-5	CASSQTPGLEVKTQYF	TGCGCCAGCAGCCAAACCCCGGGACTAGAGGTGAAGACCCAGTACTTC
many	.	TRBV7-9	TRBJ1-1	CASSLAFGVDTEAFF	TGTGCCAGCAGCTTAGCGTTTGGGGTGGACACTGAAGCTTTCTTT